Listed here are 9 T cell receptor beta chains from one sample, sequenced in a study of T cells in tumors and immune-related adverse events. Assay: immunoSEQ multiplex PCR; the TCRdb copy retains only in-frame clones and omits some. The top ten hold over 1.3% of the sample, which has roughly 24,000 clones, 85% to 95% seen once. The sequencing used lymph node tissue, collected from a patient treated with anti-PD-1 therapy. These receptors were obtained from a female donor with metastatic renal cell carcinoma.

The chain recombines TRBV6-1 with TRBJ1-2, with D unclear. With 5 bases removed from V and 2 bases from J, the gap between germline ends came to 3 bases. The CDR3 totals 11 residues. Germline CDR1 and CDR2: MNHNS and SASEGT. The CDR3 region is CASSKNYGYTF. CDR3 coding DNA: TGTGCCAGCAGTAAGAACTATGGCTACACCTTC.

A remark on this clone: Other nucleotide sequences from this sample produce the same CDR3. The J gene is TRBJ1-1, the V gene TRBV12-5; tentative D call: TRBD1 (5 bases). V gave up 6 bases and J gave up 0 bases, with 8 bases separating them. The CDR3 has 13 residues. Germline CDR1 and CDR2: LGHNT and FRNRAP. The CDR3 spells CASGEGMNTEAFF. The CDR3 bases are TGTGCTAGTGGAGAGGGGATGAACACTGAAGCTTTCTTT.

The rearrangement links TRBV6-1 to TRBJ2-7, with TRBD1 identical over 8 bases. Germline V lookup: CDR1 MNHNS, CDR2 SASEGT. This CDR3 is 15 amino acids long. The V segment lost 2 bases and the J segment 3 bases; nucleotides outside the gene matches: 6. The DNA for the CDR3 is TGTGCCAGCAGTGAATACGGGACAGGAGGCTACGAGCAGTACTTC. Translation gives CASSEYGTGGYEQYF.

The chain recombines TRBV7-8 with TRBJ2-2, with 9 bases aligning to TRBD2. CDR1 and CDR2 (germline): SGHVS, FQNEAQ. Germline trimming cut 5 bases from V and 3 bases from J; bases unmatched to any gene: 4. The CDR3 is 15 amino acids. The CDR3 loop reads CASSTSGGYTGELFF. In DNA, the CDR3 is TGTGCCAGCAGCACAAGCGGGGGGTACACCGGGGAGCTGTTTTTT.

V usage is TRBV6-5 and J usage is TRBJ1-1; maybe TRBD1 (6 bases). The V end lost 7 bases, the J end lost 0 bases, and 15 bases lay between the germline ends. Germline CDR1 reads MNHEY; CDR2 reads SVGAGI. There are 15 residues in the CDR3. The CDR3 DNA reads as TGTGCCAGCACCTCGCACAGGGATCTGAACACTGAAGCTTTCTTT. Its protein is CASTSHRDLNTEAFF.

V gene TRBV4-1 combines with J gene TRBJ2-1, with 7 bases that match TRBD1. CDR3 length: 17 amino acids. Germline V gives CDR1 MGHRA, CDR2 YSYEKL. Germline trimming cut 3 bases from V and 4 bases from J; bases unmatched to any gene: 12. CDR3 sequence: CASSHRGPGQRYNEQFF. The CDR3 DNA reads TGCGCCAGCAGCCACAGGGGCCCGGGACAGAGATACAATGAGCAGTTCTTC.

The DNA for the CDR3 is TGTGCCAGCAGCGCCTTTGGGGCGGGGGCGCTTTTCACTGAAGCTTTCTTT. Translated, it gives CASSAFGAGALFTEAFF. The V gene is TRBV9, the J gene TRBJ1-1; tentative D call: TRBD1 (6 bases). This CDR3 comprises 17 residues. Germline V CDR1 and CDR2: SGDLS, YYNGEE. Trimming removed 3 bases from V and 4 bases from J, with 22 bases in between. Filled out from reference TRBV9 and TRBJ1-1, the complete variable domain reads DSGVTQTPKHLITATGQRVTLRCSPRSGDLSVYWYQQSLDQGLQFLIQYYNGEERAKGNILERFSAQQFPDLHSELNLSSLELGDSALYFCASSAFGAGALFTEAFFGQGTRLTVV.

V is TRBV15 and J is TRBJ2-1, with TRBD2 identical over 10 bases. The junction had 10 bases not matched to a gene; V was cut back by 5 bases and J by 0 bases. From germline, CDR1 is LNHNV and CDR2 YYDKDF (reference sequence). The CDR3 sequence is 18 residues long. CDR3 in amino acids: CATSLELASGSSYNEQFF. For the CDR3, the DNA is TGTGCCACCAGCCTAGAGTTAGCTAGCGGGAGCTCCTACAATGAGCAGTTCTTC.

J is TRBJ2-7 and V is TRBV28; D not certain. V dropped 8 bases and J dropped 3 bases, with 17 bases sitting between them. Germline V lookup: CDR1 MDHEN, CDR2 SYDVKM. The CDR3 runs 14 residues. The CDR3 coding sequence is TGTGCCAGCCAACCTAGATTCGGCCACTACGAGCAGTACTTC. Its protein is CASQPRFGHYEQYF.